This entry lists 16 T cell receptor beta chains sequenced from one sample in a study of siplizumab effects on memory and regulatory T cells (dated by TCRdb to about 2019). The library relied on the immunoSEQ multiplex PCR assay. TCRdb obtained this table from immuneACCESS and retained in-frame rearrangements with V and J assigned. These tables miss some clones; where compared with another copy, unresolved V genes account for less than half of the shortfall, and the remainder is unexplained. The sample has approximately 94,000 clones on record, roughly 93% of them singletons. 6% to 7% of the sample is held by the ten biggest clonotypes. The sample was CD8+ T cells sorted from blood. The source is a human donor in good health.

The chain carries TRBV9 and TRBJ2-5; D unclear. V lost 6 bases and J lost 10, with 16 bases in between. In germline, CDR1 is SGDLS, CDR2 YYNGEE. The CDR3 has 12 amino acids. This CDR3 is CASKDQDENQYF. CDR3 nucleotides: TGTGCCAGCAAGGACCAGGACGAAAACCAGTACTTC.

The V gene is TRBV4-1, the J gene TRBJ1-3; the D is unclear. The CDR3 is made up of 14 amino acids. CDR1 is MGHRA, CDR2 YSYEKL, per germline. With 6 bases removed from V and 0 bases from J, the gap between germline ends came to 9 bases. The CDR3 DNA reads as TGCGCCAGCAGGCAGGAGATCTCTGGAAACACCATATATTTT. It translates to CASRQEISGNTIYF.

The chain is built from TRBV7-8 and TRBJ2-6; unclear D gene. V was trimmed by 10 bases and J by 0 bases, leaving 16 bases between them. This CDR3 spans 16 amino acids. CDR1 is SGHVS, CDR2 FQNEAQ, per germline. CDR3 region: CATKGSGDSGANVLTF. CDR3 sequence (DNA): TGTGCCACGAAGGGATCTGGGGACTCTGGGGCCAACGTCCTGACTTTC.

This chain uses TRBV4-1 with TRBJ1-5; 10 bases match TRBD1. This CDR3 comprises 16 residues. CDR1 MGHRA and CDR2 YSYEKL come from the germline V gene. V trimming: 2 bases; J trimming: 3 bases; junction bases outside the gene matches: 4. CDR3 sequence (DNA): TGCGCCAGCAGCCAAACCGGGACAGGGGACAATCAGCCCCAGCATTTT. Residues: CASSQTGTGDNQPQHF.

The rearrangement links TRBV30 to TRBJ2-1; weak D call: TRBD1 (6 bases). Trimming took 0 bases from V and 9 from J, leaving 15 bases between them. CDR3 size: 14 residues. Germline CDR1 GTSNPN, CDR2 SVGIG (reference sequence). The CDR3 sequence is CAWSVGGPGGEQFF. CDR3 nucleotide sequence: TGTGCCTGGAGTGTAGGGGGACCGGGTGGTGAGCAGTTCTTC.

This chain links TRBV5-8 with TRBJ1-1, with a possible D match to TRBD1 (6 bases). The germline gives CDR1 SGHTS, CDR2 YDEGEE. There are 13 residues in the CDR3. Deletions cut 4 bases from V and 11 bases from J, with 18 bases between. The CDR3 DNA follows: TGTGCCAGCAGCCTAAACAGGGAGGTAAACGCTTTCTTT. Amino acids: CASSLNREVNAFF.

This clone was found once. This chain connects TRBV29-1 to TRBJ2-3; D uncertain. CDR3 size: 11 residues. Germline CDR1 and CDR2: SQVTM and ANQGSEA. Here the CDR3 DNA reads TGCAGTTCCCAGAGCACAGATACGCAGTATTTT. It is translated as CSSQSTDTQYF.

This clone was counted a single time. V and J are TRBV11-2 and TRBJ1-2; no reliable D call. CDR1 is SGHAT, CDR2 FQNNGV, per germline. The CDR3 totals 13 residues. The V end lost 0 bases, the J end lost 12 bases, and 14 bases lay between the germline ends. CDR3 DNA sequence: TGTGCCAGCAGCTTAGATTTCGGGGTTTTGGACACCTTC. It codes for CASSLDFGVLDTF.

The chain carries TRBV9 and TRBJ2-7; D possibly corresponds to TRBD2 (6 bases). V shed 0 bases and J shed 6 bases, with 13 bases lying between them. The length of the CDR3 is 14 residues. In germline, CDR1 is SGDLS, CDR2 YYNGEE. The CDR3 reads CASSVANRGGEQYF. In nucleotides, the CDR3 is TGTGCCAGCAGCGTAGCTAATCGGGGAGGCGAGCAGTACTTC.

This rearrangement joins TRBV9 to TRBJ1-2; TRBD1 matches 9 bases. The V and J ends lost 3 bases and 6 bases, in that order; junction bases with no gene match: 3. The germline CDR1 and CDR2 sequences are SGDLS and YYNGEE. The CDR3 extends over 13 amino acids. CDR3 bases: TGTGCCAGCAGCGGGGGACAGGGACATGGCTACACCTTC. This translates into CASSGGQGHGYTF.

This chain joins TRBV30 and TRBJ1-2; TRBD1 might be the D (6 bases). CDR1 is GTSNPN, CDR2 SVGIG, per germline (reference sequence). This CDR3 is 14 amino acids long. V gave up 0 bases and J gave up 2 bases, with 10 bases separating them. CDR3 coding DNA: TGTGCCTGGAGTGTAGGGGGTATAAACTATGGCTACACCTTC. This sequence encodes CAWSVGGINYGYTF.

This sequence joins TRBV10-2 and TRBJ2-5, with 8 bases aligning to TRBD2. Germline loops: CDR1 WSHSY, CDR2 SAAADI. Trimming took 1 base from V and 0 from J; bases not matched to a gene: 4. This CDR3 region has 16 residues. CDR3 amino acids: CASSELTGGYQETQYF. In DNA, the CDR3 is TGCGCCAGCAGTGAGTTGACGGGGGGGTACCAAGAGACCCAGTACTTC.

The rearrangement joins TRBV9 to TRBJ1-2; 7 bases fit TRBD1. Per the germline V gene, CDR1 is SGDLS and CDR2 is YYNGEE. V was clipped by 7 bases and J by 6 bases; unmatched bases: 24. The CDR3 runs to 18 residues. The CDR3: CASVHDGDRGVERNGYTF. The CDR3 coding sequence is TGTGCCAGCGTTCACGATGGGGACAGAGGGGTAGAGCGGAATGGCTACACCTTC.

The chain joins TRBV7-3 to TRBJ2-2, with D maybe TRBD2 (7 bases). V was clipped by 5 bases and J by 5 bases, with 15 bases between them. The CDR3 extends over 15 amino acids. Germline-derived CDR1 and CDR2 are SGHTA and FQGTGA. The CDR3 sequence is CASSRRGAGTGELFF. CDR3 nucleotide sequence: TGTGCCAGCAGCCGCCGGGGGGCGGGAACCGGGGAGCTGTTTTTT.

This chain connects TRBV5-6 to TRBJ2-3; D gene uncertain. CDR3 length equals 12 residues. Germline-derived CDR1 and CDR2 are SGHDT and YYEEEE. V gave up 0 bases and J gave up 6 bases, with 5 bases separating them. The CDR3 DNA reads as TGTGCCAGCAGCTTGGCCCAGGATACGCAGTATTTT. This gives the protein CASSLAQDTQYF.

This clone was seen only a few times. The chain is built from TRBV4-2 and TRBJ1-1; D ambiguous. The CDR3 extends over 13 amino acids. In germline, CDR1 is LGHNA, CDR2 YNFKEQ. The V gene lost 0 bases and the J gene lost 0 bases, with 2 bases spanning the gap. CDR3 sequence reads: CASSQELNTEAFF. CDR3 coding DNA: TGTGCCAGCAGCCAAGAGCTGAACACTGAAGCTTTCTTT.